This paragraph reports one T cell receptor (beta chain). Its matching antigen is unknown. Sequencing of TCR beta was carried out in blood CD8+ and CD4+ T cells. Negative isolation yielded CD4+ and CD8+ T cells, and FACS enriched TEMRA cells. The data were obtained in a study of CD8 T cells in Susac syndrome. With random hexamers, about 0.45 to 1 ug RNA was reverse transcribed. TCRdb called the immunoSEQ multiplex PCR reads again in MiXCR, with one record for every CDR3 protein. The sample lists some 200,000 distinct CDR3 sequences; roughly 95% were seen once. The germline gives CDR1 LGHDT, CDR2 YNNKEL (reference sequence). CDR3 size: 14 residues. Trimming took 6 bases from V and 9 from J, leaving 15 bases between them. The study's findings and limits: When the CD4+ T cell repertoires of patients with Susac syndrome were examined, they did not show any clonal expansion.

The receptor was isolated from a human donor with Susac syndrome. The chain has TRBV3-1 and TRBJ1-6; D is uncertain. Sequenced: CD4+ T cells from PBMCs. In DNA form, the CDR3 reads TGTGCCAGCAGTCTTCCAGTTACTGGTTCACCCCTCCACTTT. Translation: CASSLPVTGSPLHF.